The 24 T cell receptor beta chains listed next were all sequenced from one sample in a study of neoadjuvant anti-PD-1 for oral cavity cancer. The data were produced by immunoSEQ multiplex PCR, yet TCRdb's version contains in-frame clones alone and is incomplete. This table has fewer than 70,000 clones, roughly three quarters appearing once. The specimen was PBMCs, collected before nivolumab (anti-PD-1) treatment. The receptors originated from a person between 40 and 85 years old with oral cavity squamous cell carcinoma.

This chain's CDR3 is CASSQGLRVGYEQYF. CDR3 DNA: TGCGCCAGCAGCCAAGGGTTGCGGGTGGGTTACGAGCAGTACTTC. The rearrangement links TRBV4-1 to TRBJ2-7, with a tentative D call TRBD2 (5 bases). The germline V gene has CDR1 MGHRA and CDR2 YSYEKL. Trimming removed 1 base at V and 4 bases at J, with 14 bases between. The CDR3 has 15 amino acids.

The rearrangement uses TRBV7-8 and TRBJ1-5, with D tentatively TRBD1 (5 bases). V shed 11 bases and J shed 0 bases, with 11 bases lying between them. CDR1 is SGHVS and CDR2 is FQNEAQ in the germline V gene. The CDR3 is 13 residues long. The DNA for the CDR3 is TGTGCCTCGGGGCAGAATAGCAATCAGCCCCAGCATTTT. Its protein is CASGQNSNQPQHF.

The chain is built from TRBV4-1 and TRBJ1-2, with 8 bases matching TRBD1. The CDR3 is made up of 19 amino acids. CDR1 MGHRA and CDR2 YSYEKL come from the germline V gene. After removal of 4 bases from V and 0 bases from J, the junction contained 16 bases not matched to a gene. CDR3 residues: CASSRISARGQLANYGYTF. DNA for the CDR3: TGCGCCAGCAGCCGCATATCGGCCAGGGGGCAGTTAGCTAACTATGGCTACACCTTC.

The genes are TRBV28 and TRBJ1-5; 8 bases agree with TRBD1. CDR1 is MDHEN, CDR2 SYDVKM, per germline. J was trimmed by 4 bases and V by 5 bases; bases with no gene match: 1. This CDR3 is 13 amino acids long. The CDR3 protein is CASSGQGNQPQHF. DNA for the CDR3: TGTGCCAGCAGTGGACAGGGAAATCAGCCCCAGCATTTT.

The gene calls are TRBV14 and TRBJ2-2; D may be TRBD1 (5 bases). V was pared by 0 bases and J by 6 bases, with 11 bases between. The germline gives CDR1 SGHDN, CDR2 FVKESK. The CDR3 runs 15 residues. The CDR3 reads CASSQDVGVAGELFF. DNA for the CDR3: TGTGCCAGCAGCCAAGATGTAGGGGTTGCCGGGGAGCTGTTTTTT.

The chain is built from TRBV9 and TRBJ2-7; 7 bases line up with TRBD2. Germline V gene lookup returns CDR1 SGDLS and CDR2 YYNGEE. This CDR3 has 17 amino acids. With V trimmed by 0 bases and J by 2 bases, 11 bases remained unmatched. CDR3 amino acids: CASSVVTQAGRTYEQYF. DNA for the CDR3: TGTGCCAGCAGCGTAGTAACCCAAGCGGGGCGAACCTACGAGCAGTACTTC. The full variable domain, its missing parts supplied by reference TRBV9 and TRBJ2-7, is DSGVTQTPKHLITATGQRVTLRCSPRSGDLSVYWYQQSLDQGLQFLIQYYNGEERAKGNILERFSAQQFPDLHSELNLSSLELGDSALYFCASSVVTQAGRTYEQYFGPGTRLTVT.

The chain has TRBV19 and TRBJ2-1, with 10 bases that match TRBD2. V dropped 5 bases and J dropped 9; count of bases not matched to a gene: 10. This CDR3 is built from 15 residues. Per the germline V gene, CDR1 is LNHDA and CDR2 is SQIVND (reference sequence). The CDR3 reads CASSQSGGALSEQFF. For the CDR3, the DNA is TGTGCCAGTAGTCAAAGCGGGGGGGCCCTGAGTGAGCAGTTCTTC.

The chain links TRBV4-1 to TRBJ2-7; D is unclear. Trimming removed 1 base from V and 1 base from J, with 8 bases in between. Germline CDR1 is MGHRA and CDR2 is YSYEKL. The CDR3 contains 14 residues. This chain's CDR3 is CASSQVEVSYEQYF. The DNA for the CDR3 is TGCGCCAGCAGCCAAGTTGAAGTGTCCTACGAGCAGTACTTC.

The chain employs TRBV5-4 and TRBJ2-5; 8 bases match TRBD1. After removal of 3 bases from V and 2 bases from J, the junction contained 3 bases not matched to a gene. Germline-derived CDR1 and CDR2 are SGHNT and YYREEE (reference sequence). The CDR3 has 14 residues. CDR3: CASSYRQGQETQYF. The CDR3 DNA follows: TGTGCCAGCAGCTATCGACAGGGGCAAGAGACCCAGTACTTC.

The rearrangement links TRBV10-3 to TRBJ1-2; 8 bases line up with TRBD1. The CDR3 has 15 amino acids. Germline trimming cut 0 bases from V and 3 bases from J; bases unmatched to any gene: 3. Germline V gene sequence: CDR1 ENHRY, CDR2 SYGVKD. This CDR3 reads CAISESDREDYGYTF. The CDR3, as DNA: TGTGCCATCAGTGAGTCGGACAGGGAGGACTATGGCTACACCTTC.

This clone was counted a single time. The genes are TRBV28 and TRBJ1-2, with 7 bases identical to TRBD1. Germline CDR1 reads MDHEN; CDR2 reads SYDVKM. V dropped 9 bases and J dropped 2; count of bases not matched to a gene: 3. The CDR3 has 12 amino acids. This CDR3 reads CASGQANYGYTF. CDR3 DNA sequence: TGTGCCAGTGGACAGGCCAACTATGGCTACACCTTC.

This clone was observed once. The chain recombines TRBV19 with TRBJ2-2, with D possibly being TRBD1 (6 bases). This CDR3 is 16 amino acids long. Germline V CDR1 and CDR2: LNHDA, SQIVND (reference sequence). Trimming left V 3 bases short and J 2 bases short, with 13 bases between. The CDR3 region is CASSIKGRGNTGELFF. The DNA of the CDR3 is TGTGCCAGTAGTATTAAGGGCAGGGGCAACACCGGGGAGCTGTTTTTT.

The sample holds one count of this clone. The chain is built from TRBV5-8 and TRBJ2-1, with D perhaps matching TRBD2 (6 bases). The V gene lost 3 bases and the J gene lost 9 bases, with 16 bases spanning the gap. The CDR3 contains 14 residues. In germline, CDR1 is SGHTS, CDR2 YDEGEE. Here the CDR3 DNA reads TGTGCCAGCAGCTCCGCCCCGGGGGTTATTGAGCAGTTCTTC. Translation: CASSSAPGVIEQFF. Complete variable domain (other parts from reference TRBV5-8 and TRBJ2-1): EAGVTQSPTHLIKTRGQQATLRCSPISGHTSVYWYQQALGLGLQFLLWYDEGEERNRGNFPPRFSGRQFPNYSSELNVNALELEDSALYLCASSSAPGVIEQFFGPGTRLTVL.

CDR3 sequence (DNA): TGTGCCAGCAGCTTGAACAATGAGCAGTTCTTC. Translating it yields CASSLNNEQFF. The gene calls are TRBV7-8 and TRBJ2-1, with unresolved D. Between the trimmed V and J ends, which lost 3 bases and 5 bases, there was a span of 2 bases. Germline assignment: CDR1 SGHVS and CDR2 FQNEAQ. The CDR3 has 11 residues.

This rearrangement joins TRBV6-6 to TRBJ1-1, with D hard to call. Germline-derived CDR1 and CDR2 are MNHNY and SVGAGI (reference sequence). Trimming removed 0 bases at V and 1 base at J, with 6 bases between. There are 14 residues in the CDR3. The CDR3 nucleotides are TGTGCCAGCAGTTACTCGAGGCAGAACACTGAAGCTTTCTTT. Its translation: CASSYSRQNTEAFF.

This chain connects TRBV19 to TRBJ2-2; 11 bases are a match to TRBD1. The CDR3 covers 16 residues. The germline V gene encodes CDR1 LNHDA and CDR2 SQIVND (reference sequence). Trimming cost V 5 bases and J 9 bases; bases outside gene matches: 11. CDR3 protein: CASSRRDRGSPRELFF. The CDR3 coding sequence is TGTGCCAGTAGTCGAAGGGACAGGGGGTCCCCCCGGGAGCTGTTTTTT.

This chain connects TRBV19 to TRBJ1-5; 12 bases are a match to TRBD1. From germline, CDR1 is LNHDA and CDR2 SQIVND (reference sequence). CDR3 length: 15 residues. V shed 5 bases, J shed 13 bases, and the junction held 12 bases outside the gene matches. The CDR3 spells CASSPPGTGGALQHF. For the CDR3, the DNA is TGTGCCAGTAGTCCCCCCGGGACAGGGGGCGCGTTACAGCATTTT.

The genes are TRBV4-2 and TRBJ2-1, with 13 bases fitting TRBD2. CDR3 length: 15 residues. Germline lookup yields CDR1 LGHNA and CDR2 YNFKEQ. The J segment lost 9 bases and the V segment lost 4 bases, leaving 6 bases of the junction unmatched. CDR3 sequence reads: CASSLTSGGAREQFF. CDR3 sequence (DNA): TGTGCCAGCAGCCTCACTAGCGGGGGGGCACGTGAGCAGTTCTTC.

A single count supports this clone. This chain joins TRBV9 and TRBJ2-3; perhaps D is TRBD1 or TRBD2 (5 bases each). V lost 0 bases, J lost 3 bases, and 8 bases lay in between. Germline assignment: CDR1 SGDLS and CDR2 YYNGEE. The CDR3 runs 14 residues. CDR3 region: CASSVGGRTDTQYF. CDR3 coding DNA: TGTGCCAGCAGCGTAGGGGGGAGAACAGATACGCAGTATTTT.

The V gene is TRBV2, the J gene TRBJ1-6; a possible D gene is TRBD1 (5 bases). Germline-derived CDR1 and CDR2 are SNHLY and FYNNEI. V was clipped by 3 bases and J by 13 bases, with 19 bases between them. This CDR3 region has 15 residues. The CDR3 region has the DNA TGTGCCAGCAGTGATTACGGGACGGCAATTCGGCCCCTCCACTTT. This encodes CASSDYGTAIRPLHF.

The genes are TRBV2 and TRBJ2-4, with TRBD1 identical over 7 bases. This CDR3 is built from 17 residues. The germline V gene encodes CDR1 SNHLY and CDR2 FYNNEI. Trimming took 4 bases from V and 4 from J; bases not matched to a gene: 13. CDR3 sequence: CASSGMTGISAKNIQYF. In DNA form, the CDR3 reads TGTGCCAGCAGTGGTATGACAGGGATATCTGCGAAAAACATTCAGTACTTC.

This sequence joins TRBV2 and TRBJ2-5, with D perhaps matching TRBD2 (6 bases). The V gene lost 7 bases and the J gene lost 2 bases, with 11 bases spanning the gap. CDR3 length: 13 amino acids. Germline CDR1 SNHLY, CDR2 FYNNEI. CDR3 in amino acids: CASKSAGQETQYF. Here the CDR3 DNA reads TGTGCCAGCAAATCAGCGGGTCAAGAGACCCAGTACTTC.

This clone has just a few counts. The chain combines TRBV2 with TRBJ1-6; D is undetermined. The V gene's germline CDR1 is SNHLY and CDR2 FYNNEI. The CDR3 loop spans 17 amino acids. The germline V and J ends were trimmed by 4 bases and 0 bases, with 13 bases remaining between them. The CDR3 is CASSGGLPSSYNSPLHF. The CDR3 DNA reads as TGTGCCAGCAGTGGTGGACTGCCTAGCTCCTATAATTCACCCCTCCACTTT.

This clone was picked up a small number of times. This chain links TRBV10-2 with TRBJ1-4; D is uncertain. CDR1 and CDR2 (germline): WSHSY, SAAADI. The CDR3 loop spans 14 amino acids. Trimming stripped 7 bases from V and 8 bases from J, with 17 bases between. CDR3 region: CASKRRTYDEKLFF. The CDR3 DNA follows: TGCGCCAGCAAAAGACGGACTTACGACGAAAAACTGTTTTTT.